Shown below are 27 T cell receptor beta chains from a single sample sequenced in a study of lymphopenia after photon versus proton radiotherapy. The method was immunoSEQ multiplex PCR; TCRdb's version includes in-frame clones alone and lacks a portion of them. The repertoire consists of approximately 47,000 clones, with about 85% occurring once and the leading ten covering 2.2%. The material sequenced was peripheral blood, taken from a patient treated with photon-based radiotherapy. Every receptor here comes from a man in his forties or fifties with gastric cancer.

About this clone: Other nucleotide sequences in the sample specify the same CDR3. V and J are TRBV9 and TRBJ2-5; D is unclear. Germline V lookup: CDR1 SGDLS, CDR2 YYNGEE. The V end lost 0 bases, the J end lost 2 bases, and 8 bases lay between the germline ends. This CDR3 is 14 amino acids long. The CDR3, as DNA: TGTGCCAGCAGCGTAGGGCAGACACAAGAGACCCAGTACTTC. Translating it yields CASSVGQTQETQYF.

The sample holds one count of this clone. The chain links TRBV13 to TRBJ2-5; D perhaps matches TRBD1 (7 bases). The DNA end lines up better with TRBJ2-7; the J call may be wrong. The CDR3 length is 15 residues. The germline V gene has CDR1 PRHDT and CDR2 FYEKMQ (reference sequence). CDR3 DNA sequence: TGTGCCAGCGCGGAGGGGGCAGCCTCAACCTACGAGCAGTACTTC. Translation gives CASAEGAASTYEQYF.

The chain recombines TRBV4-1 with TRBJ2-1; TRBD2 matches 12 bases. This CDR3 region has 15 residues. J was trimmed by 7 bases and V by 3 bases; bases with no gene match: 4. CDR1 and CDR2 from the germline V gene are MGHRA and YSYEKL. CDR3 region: CASSHGLAGLNEQFF. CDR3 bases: TGCGCCAGCAGCCATGGACTAGCGGGGCTAAATGAGCAGTTCTTC.

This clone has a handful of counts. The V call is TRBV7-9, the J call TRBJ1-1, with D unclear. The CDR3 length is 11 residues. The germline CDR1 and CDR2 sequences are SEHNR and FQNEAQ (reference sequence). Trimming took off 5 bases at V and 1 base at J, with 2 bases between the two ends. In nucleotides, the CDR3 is TGTGCCAGCAGCCAGAACACTGAAGCTTTCTTT. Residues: CASSQNTEAFF.

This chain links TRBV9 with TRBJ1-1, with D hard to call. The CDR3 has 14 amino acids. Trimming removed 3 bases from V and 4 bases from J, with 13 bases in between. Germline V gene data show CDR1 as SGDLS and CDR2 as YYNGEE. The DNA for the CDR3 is TGTGCCAGCAGCGCCACCTCCCGTGGCACTGAAGCTTTCTTT. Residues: CASSATSRGTEAFF.

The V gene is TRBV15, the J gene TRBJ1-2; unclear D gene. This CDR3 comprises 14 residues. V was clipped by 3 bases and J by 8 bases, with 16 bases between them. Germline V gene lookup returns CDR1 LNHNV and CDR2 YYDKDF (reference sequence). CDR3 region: CATSREGGGRGYTF. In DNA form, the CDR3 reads TGTGCCACCAGCAGGGAGGGAGGTGGCCGAGGCTACACCTTC.

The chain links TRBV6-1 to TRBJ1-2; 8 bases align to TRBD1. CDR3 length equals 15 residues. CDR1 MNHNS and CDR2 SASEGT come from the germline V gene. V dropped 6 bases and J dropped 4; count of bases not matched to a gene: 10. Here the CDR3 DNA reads TGTGCCAGCAGCCCTGGACAGGGATTAGGCTATGGCTACACCTTC. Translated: CASSPGQGLGYGYTF.

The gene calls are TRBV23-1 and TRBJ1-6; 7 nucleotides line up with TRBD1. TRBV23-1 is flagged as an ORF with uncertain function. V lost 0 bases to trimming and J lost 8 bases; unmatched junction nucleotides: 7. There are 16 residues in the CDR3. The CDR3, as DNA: TGCGCCAGCAGTCAATCGGAGGGGGCGGTCTATTCACCCCTCCACTTT. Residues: CASSQSEGAVYSPLHF.

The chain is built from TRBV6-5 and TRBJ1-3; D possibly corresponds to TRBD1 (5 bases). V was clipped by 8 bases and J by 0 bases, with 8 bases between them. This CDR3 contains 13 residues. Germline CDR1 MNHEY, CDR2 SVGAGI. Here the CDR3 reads CASRDPSGNTIYF. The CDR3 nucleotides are TGTGCCAGCCGGGACCCCTCTGGAAACACCATATATTTT.

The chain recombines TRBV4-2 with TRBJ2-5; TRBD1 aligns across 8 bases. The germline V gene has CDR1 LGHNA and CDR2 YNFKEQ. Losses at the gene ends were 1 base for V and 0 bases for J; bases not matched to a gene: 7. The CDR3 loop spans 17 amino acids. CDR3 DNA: TGTGCCAGCAGCCAAGGTTACAGGGGGACCTACCAAGAGACCCAGTACTTC. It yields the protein CASSQGYRGTYQETQYF.

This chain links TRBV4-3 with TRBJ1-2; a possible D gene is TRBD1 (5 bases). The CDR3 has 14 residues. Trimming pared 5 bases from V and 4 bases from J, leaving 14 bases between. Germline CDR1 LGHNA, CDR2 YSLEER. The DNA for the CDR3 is TGCGCCAGCAGCATGCAGGGATCGGTCTATGGCTACACCTTC. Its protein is CASSMQGSVYGYTF.

The DNA for the CDR3 is TGTGCCTGGAGGCGAGGGGTAGGCTCCTACGAGCAGTACTTC. Its protein is CAWRRGVGSYEQYF. V and J are TRBV30 and TRBJ2-7; D is perhaps TRBD1 or TRBD2 (5 bases each). Germline V gene data show CDR1 as GTSNPN and CDR2 as SVGIG (reference sequence). The V and J ends lost 3 bases and 0 bases respectively, with 12 bases between them. CDR3 length: 14 residues.

This CDR3 reads CASSLVQGPYNEQFF. CDR3 nucleotide sequence: TGCGCCAGCAGCTTGGTTCAGGGCCCTTACAATGAGCAGTTCTTC. The rearrangement joins TRBV5-1 to TRBJ2-1; D is perhaps TRBD1 (5 bases). Germline V gene sequence: CDR1 SGHRS, CDR2 YFSETQ. CDR3 length equals 15 residues. The V and J ends lost 0 bases and 4 bases respectively, with 11 bases between them.

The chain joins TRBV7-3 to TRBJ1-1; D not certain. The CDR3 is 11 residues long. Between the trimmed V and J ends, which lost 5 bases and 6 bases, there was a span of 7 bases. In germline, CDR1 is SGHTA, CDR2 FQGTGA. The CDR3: CASSPLPEAFF. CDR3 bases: TGTGCCAGCAGCCCCCTCCCTGAAGCTTTCTTT. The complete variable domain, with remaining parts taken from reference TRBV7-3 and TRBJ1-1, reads GAGVSQTPSNKVTEKGKYVELRCDPISGHTALYWYRQSLGQGPEFLIYFQGTGAADDSGLPNDRFFAVRPEGSVSTLKIQRTERGDSAVYLCASSPLPEAFFGQGTRLTVV.

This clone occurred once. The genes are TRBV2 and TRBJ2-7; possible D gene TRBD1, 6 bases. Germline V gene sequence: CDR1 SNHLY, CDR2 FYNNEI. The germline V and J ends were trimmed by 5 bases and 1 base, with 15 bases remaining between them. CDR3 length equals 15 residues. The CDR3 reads CASSPDRFQSYEQYF. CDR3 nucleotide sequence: TGTGCCAGCAGTCCCGACAGGTTCCAATCCTACGAGCAGTACTTC.

The CDR3 reads CASSLGAGGELFF. DNA of the CDR3: TGTGCCAGCAGCTTGGGAGCGGGCGGGGAGCTGTTTTTT. The rearrangement links TRBV5-4 to TRBJ2-2; TRBD2 might be the D (6 bases). CDR3 size: 13 residues. CDR1 SGHNT and CDR2 YYREEE come from the germline V gene (reference sequence). V gave up 0 bases and J gave up 7 bases, with 7 bases separating them.

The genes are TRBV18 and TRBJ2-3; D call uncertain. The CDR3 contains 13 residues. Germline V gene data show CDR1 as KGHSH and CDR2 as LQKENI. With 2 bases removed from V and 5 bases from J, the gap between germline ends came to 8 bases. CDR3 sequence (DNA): TGTGCCAGCTCACCAGTTTCTAGAGATACGCAGTATTTT. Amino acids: CASSPVSRDTQYF.

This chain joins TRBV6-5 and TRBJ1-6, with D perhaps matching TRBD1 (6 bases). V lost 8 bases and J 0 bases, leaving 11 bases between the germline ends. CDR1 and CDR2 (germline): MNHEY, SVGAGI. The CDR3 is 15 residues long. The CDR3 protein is CASRVDSSYNSPLHF. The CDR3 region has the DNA TGTGCCAGCCGCGTGGACAGCTCCTATAATTCACCCCTCCACTTT.

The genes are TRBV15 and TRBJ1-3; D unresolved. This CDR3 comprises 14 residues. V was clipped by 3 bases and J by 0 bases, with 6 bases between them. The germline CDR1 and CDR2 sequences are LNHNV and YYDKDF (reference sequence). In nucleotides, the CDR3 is TGTGCCACCAGCAGGGACTACTCTGGAAACACCATATATTTT. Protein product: CATSRDYSGNTIYF.

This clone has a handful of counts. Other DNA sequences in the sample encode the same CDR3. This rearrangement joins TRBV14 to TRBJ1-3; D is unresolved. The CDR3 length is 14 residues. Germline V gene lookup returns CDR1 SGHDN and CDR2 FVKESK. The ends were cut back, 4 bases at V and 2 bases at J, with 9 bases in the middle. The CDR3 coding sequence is TGTGCCAGCAGCCCCCTTGGACCTGGAAACACCATATATTTT. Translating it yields CASSPLGPGNTIYF. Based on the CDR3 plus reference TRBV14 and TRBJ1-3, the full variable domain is EAGVTQFPSHSVIEKGQTVTLRCDPISGHDNLYWYRRVMGKEIKFLLHFVKESKQDESGMPNNRFLAERTGGTYSTLKVQPAELEDSGVYFCASSPLGPGNTIYFGEGSWLTVV.

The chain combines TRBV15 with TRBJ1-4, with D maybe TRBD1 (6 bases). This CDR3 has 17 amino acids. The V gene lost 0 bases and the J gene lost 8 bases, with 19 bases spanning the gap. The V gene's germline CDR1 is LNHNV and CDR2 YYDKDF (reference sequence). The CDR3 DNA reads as TGTGCCACCAGCAGAGATATGCGGGGGCAGGGAAAGGAAAAACTGTTTTTT. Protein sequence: CATSRDMRGQGKEKLFF.

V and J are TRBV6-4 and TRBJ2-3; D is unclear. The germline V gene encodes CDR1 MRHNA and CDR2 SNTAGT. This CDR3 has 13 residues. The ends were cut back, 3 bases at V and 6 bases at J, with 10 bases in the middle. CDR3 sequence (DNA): TGTGCCAGCAGTGAAGTCATCGGTGATACGCAGTATTTT. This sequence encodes CASSEVIGDTQYF.

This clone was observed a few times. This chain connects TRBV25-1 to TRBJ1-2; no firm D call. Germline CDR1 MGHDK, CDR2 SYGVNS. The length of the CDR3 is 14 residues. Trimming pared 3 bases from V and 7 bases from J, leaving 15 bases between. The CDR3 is CASSDDTGGRGYTF. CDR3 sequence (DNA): TGTGCCAGCAGTGACGACACTGGTGGTCGTGGCTACACCTTC.

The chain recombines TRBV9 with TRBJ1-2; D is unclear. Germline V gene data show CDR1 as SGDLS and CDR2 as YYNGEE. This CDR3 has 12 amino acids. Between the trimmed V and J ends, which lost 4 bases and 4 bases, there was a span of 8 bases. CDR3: CASSPETYGYTF. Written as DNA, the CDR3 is TGTGCCAGCAGCCCTGAGACCTATGGCTACACCTTC.

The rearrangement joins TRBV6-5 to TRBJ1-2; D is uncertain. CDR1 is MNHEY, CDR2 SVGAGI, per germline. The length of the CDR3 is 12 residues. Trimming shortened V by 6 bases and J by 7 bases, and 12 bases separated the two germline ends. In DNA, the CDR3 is TGTGCCAGCAGCGAGGCAGACCGTGGCTACACCTTC. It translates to CASSEADRGYTF.

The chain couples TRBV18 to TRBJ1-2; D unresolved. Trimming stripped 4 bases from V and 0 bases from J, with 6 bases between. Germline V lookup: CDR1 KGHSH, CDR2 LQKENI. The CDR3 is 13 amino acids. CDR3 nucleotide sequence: TGTGCCAGCTCACAGGGCTCTAACTATGGCTACACCTTC. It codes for CASSQGSNYGYTF.

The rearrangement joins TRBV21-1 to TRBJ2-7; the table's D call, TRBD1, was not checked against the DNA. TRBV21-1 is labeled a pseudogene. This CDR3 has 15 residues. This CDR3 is CASSKAEQPTYEQYF. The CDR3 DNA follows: TGTGCCAGCAGCAAAGCGGAACAGCCTACCTACGAGCAGTACTTC.